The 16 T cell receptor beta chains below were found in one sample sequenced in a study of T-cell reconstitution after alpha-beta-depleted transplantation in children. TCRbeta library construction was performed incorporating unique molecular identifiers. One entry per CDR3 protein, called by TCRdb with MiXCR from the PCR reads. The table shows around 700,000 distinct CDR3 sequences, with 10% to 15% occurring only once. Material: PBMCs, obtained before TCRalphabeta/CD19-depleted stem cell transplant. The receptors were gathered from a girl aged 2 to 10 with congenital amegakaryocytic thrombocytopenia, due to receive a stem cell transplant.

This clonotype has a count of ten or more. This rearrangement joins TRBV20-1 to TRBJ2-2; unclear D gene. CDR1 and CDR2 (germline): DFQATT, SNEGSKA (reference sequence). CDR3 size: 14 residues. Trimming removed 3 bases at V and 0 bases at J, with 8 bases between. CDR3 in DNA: TGCAGTGCTAGTATAGAAGCGAACACCGGGGAGCTGTTTTTT. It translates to CSASIEANTGELFF.

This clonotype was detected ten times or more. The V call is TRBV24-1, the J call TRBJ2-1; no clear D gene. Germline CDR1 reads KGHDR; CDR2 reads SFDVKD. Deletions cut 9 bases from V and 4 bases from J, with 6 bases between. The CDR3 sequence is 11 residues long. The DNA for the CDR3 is TGTGCCACCGAATTATACAATGAGCAGTTCTTC. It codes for CATELYNEQFF.

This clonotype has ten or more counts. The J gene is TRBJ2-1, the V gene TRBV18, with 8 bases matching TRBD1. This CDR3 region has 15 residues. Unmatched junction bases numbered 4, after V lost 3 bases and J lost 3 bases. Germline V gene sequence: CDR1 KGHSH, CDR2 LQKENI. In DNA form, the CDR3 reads TGTGCCAGCTCACCGGACAGGGCCAACTACAATGAGCAGTTCTTC. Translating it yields CASSPDRANYNEQFF.

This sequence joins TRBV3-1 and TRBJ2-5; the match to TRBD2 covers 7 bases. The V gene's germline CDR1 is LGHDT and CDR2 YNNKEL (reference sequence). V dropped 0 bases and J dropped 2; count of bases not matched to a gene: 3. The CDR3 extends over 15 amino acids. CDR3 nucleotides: TGTGCCAGCAGCCAAGAAGCTAGCGGACAAGAGACCCAGTACTTC. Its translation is CASSQEASGQETQYF.

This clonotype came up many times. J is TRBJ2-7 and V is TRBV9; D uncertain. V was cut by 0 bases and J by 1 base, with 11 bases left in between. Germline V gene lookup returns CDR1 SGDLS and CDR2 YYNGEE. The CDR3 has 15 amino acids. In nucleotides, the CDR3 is TGTGCCAGCAGCGTAGGAGTTTACTCGTCCTACGAGCAGTACTTC. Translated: CASSVGVYSSYEQYF.

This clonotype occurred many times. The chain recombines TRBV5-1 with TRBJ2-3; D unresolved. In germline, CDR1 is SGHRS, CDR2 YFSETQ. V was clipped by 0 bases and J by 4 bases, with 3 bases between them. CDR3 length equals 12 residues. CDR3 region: CASSLGADTQYF. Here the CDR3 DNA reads TGCGCCAGCAGCTTGGGGGCAGATACGCAGTATTTT.

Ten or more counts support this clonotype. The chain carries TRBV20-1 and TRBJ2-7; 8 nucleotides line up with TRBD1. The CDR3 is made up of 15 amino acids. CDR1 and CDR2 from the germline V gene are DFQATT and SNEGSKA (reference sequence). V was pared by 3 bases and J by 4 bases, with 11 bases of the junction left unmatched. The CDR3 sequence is CSASGGQVLKYEQYF. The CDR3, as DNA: TGCAGTGCTAGCGGGGGACAGGTCCTCAAGTACGAGCAGTACTTC.

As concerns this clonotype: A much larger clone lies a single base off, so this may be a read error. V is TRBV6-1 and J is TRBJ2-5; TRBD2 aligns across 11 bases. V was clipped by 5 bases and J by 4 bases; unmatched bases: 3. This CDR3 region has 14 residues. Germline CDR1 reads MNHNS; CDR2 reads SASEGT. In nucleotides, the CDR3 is TGTGCCAGCAGTAAAGGACTAGCGGGAGAGACCCAGTACTTC. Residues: CASSKGLAGETQYF.

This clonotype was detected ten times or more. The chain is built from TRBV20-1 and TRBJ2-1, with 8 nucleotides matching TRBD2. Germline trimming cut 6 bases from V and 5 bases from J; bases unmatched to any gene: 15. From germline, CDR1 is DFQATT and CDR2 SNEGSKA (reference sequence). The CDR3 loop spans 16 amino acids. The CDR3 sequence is CSATKRTGGRNNEQFF. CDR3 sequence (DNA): TGCAGTGCCACCAAGAGGACTGGCGGGAGGAACAATGAGCAGTTCTTC.

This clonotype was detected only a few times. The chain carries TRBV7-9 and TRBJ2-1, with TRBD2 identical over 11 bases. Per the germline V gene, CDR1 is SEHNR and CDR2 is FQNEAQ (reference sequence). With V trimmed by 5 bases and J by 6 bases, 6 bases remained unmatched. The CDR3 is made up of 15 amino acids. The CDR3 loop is CASSPPGLAVNEQFF. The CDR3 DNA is TGTGCCAGCAGCCCTCCGGGACTAGCGGTCAATGAGCAGTTCTTC. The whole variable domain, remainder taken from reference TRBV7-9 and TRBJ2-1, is DTGVSQNPRHKITKRGQNVTFRCDPISEHNRLYWYRQTLGQGPEFLTYFQNEAQLEKSRLLSDRFSAERPKGSFSTLEIQRTEQGDSAMYLCASSPPGLAVNEQFFGPGTRLTVL.

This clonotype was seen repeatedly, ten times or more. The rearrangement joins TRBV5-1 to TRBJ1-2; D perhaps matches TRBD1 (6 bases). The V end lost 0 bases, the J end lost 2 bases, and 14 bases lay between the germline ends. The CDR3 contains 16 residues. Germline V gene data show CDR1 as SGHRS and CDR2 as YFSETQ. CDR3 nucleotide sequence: TGCGCCAGCAGCTTGGGCAGGGGCCGCCTCAACTATGGCTACACCTTC. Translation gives CASSLGRGRLNYGYTF.

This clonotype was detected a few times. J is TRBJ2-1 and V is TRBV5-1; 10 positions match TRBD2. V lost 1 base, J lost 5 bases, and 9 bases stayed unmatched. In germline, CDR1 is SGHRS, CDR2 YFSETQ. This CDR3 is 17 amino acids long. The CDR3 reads CASSLQRAGGSHNEQFF. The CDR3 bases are TGCGCCAGCAGCTTGCAGCGAGCGGGAGGGTCCCACAATGAGCAGTTCTTC.

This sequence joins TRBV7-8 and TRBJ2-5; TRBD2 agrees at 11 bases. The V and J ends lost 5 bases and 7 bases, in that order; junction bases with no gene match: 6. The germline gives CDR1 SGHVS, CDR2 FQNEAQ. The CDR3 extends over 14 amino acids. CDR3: CASSHGTSGGTQYF. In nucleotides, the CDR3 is TGTGCCAGCAGCCATGGGACTAGCGGAGGGACCCAGTACTTC.

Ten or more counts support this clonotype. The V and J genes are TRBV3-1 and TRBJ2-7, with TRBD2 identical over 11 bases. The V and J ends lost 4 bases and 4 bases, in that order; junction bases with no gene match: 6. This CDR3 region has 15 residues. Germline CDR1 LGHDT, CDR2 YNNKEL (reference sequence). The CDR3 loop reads CASSPVTSGIYEQYF. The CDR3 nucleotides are TGTGCCAGCAGCCCAGTGACTAGCGGGATTTACGAGCAGTACTTC.

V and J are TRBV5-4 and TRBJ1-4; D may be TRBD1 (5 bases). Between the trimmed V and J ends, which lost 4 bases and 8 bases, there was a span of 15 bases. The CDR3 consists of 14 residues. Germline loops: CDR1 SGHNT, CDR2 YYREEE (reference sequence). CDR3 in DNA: TGTGCCAGCAGCCTGTGGGGAGGGGACGAAAAACTGTTTTTT. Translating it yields CASSLWGGDEKLFF.

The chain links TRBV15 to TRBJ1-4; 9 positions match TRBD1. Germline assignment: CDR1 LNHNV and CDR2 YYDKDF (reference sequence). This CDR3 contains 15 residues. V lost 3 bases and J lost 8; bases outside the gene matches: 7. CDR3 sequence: CATSSPRDRDEKLFF. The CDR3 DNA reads TGTGCCACCAGCAGCCCGAGGGACAGGGACGAAAAACTGTTTTTT.